These T cell receptor beta chains were read from a single sample in a study of OX40 agonist ivuxolimab in advanced cancers. Libraries were prepared by immunoSEQ multiplex PCR; TCRdb keeps only in-frame clonotypes and omits some of them. This table has about 66,000 clones, about 81% appearing once. Sequencing was performed on CD4+ or CD8+ T cells sorted from blood, taken in a trial of the OX40 agonist ivuxolimab. These receptors were collected from an adult with an advanced solid tumor such as melanoma, head and neck, liver or kidney cancer. CDR3s include the opening cysteine and the closing phenylalanine or tryptophan. The D gene is left open where the match is weak. The size field is filled for only some rows; it gives once, few, many or a size class.

TRBV6-1	NA	NA	TRBJ2-5	CASSEDPQGLGGQTQYF	TGTGCCAGCAGTGAAGACCCCCAGGGGCTCGGTGGGCAGACCCAGTACTTC
TRBV7-6	NA	once	TRBJ2-7	CASSLTRERNEQYF	TGTGCCAGCAGCTTAACGAGGGAGCGAAACGAGCAGTACTTC
TRBV18	TRBD1	NA	TRBJ1-2	CASSLSGPGGDYGYTF	TGTGCCAGCTCACTATCCGGGCCAGGGGGGGACTATGGCTACACCTTC
TRBV5-4	TRBD2	NA	TRBJ2-3	CASSFGGGTPDTQYF	TGTGCCAGCAGCTTTGGCGGGGGGACCCCAGATACGCAGTATTTT
TRBV25-1	TRBD1	NA	TRBJ2-5	CASSDYRGLETQYF	TGTGCCAGCAGTGACTACAGGGGGCTGGAGACCCAGTACTTC
TRBV2	TRBD2	NA	TRBJ2-3	CASRDGRGGGTDTQYF	TGTGCCAGCAGGGACGGACGGGGGGGCGGCACAGATACGCAGTATTTT
TRBV6-1	NA	NA	TRBJ1-2	CASRLTGFGGYTF	TGTGCCAGCAGGCTGACAGGATTTGGAGGCTACACCTTC
TRBV5-1	TRBD2	NA	TRBJ2-3	CASSLEREGQDTQYF	TGCGCCAGCAGCTTGGAACGGGAGGGCCAAGATACGCAGTATTTT
TRBV5-1	NA	NA	TRBJ1-2	CASSSGSPGLYGYTF	TGCGCCAGCAGCTCTGGCTCACCGGGGCTCTATGGCTACACCTTC
TRBV9	NA	NA	TRBJ2-3	CASSATSGAITDTQYF	TGTGCCAGCAGCGCCACATCGGGGGCAATCACAGATACGCAGTATTTT
TRBV6-1	TRBD1	few	TRBJ1-1	CASSSEDRAPEAFF	TGTGCCAGCAGCTCCGAAGACAGGGCTCCTGAAGCTTTCTTT
TRBV9	NA	NA	TRBJ2-4	CASSAGGPIQYF	TGTGCCAGCAGCGCTGGGGGGCCCATTCAGTACTTC
TRBV5-8	NA	NA	TRBJ1-1	CASSLSPRRTFF	TGTGCCAGCAGCTTGAGTCCGCGGAGGACTTTCTTT
TRBV4-2	TRBD1	NA	TRBJ2-1	CASSQGSSGQGGNEQFF	TGTGCCAGCAGCCAAGGTTCTTCGGGACAGGGGGGGAATGAGCAGTTCTTC
TRBV7-8	NA	NA	TRBJ2-6	CASSLALDSGANVLTF	TGTGCCAGCAGCTTAGCGTTGGATTCTGGGGCCAACGTCCTGACTTTC
TRBV6-5	NA	NA	TRBJ1-4	CASSYSHGRGEKLFF	TGTGCCAGCAGCTACAGCCATGGACGGGGTGAAAAACTGTTTTTT
TRBV5-1	TRBD1	NA	TRBJ2-5	CASSRNVDRGETQYF	TGCGCCAGCAGTCGAAATGTCGACAGGGGGGAGACCCAGTACTTC
TRBV5-4	TRBD1	NA	TRBJ2-2	CASTGDRTNTGELFF	TGTGCCAGCACTGGGGACAGGACGAACACCGGGGAGCTGTTTTTT
TRBV7-3	TRBD2	NA	TRBJ2-1	CASSSSGTSGYNEQFF	TGTGCCAGCAGCTCATCCGGGACTAGCGGTTACAATGAGCAGTTCTTC
TRBV5-1	TRBD1	few	TRBJ1-2	CASSLDKDRGGYTF	TGCGCCAGCAGCTTGGATAAGGACAGGGGTGGCTACACCTTC
TRBV7-8	NA	NA	TRBJ1-1	CASSLPGAGQAFF	TGTGCCAGCAGCCTACCCGGAGCAGGGCAAGCTTTCTTT
TRBV7-2	TRBD2	NA	TRBJ2-7	CASSPSGRTYEQYF	TGTGCCAGCAGCCCTAGCGGGAGGACCTACGAGCAGTACTTC